These 3 T cell receptor beta chains originate from one sample sequenced in a study of T cell responses to AZD1222 COVID-19 vaccine. Some clones are missing from TCRdb's copy, which holds only in-frame ones; the method was immunoSEQ multiplex PCR. The profile shows about 210,000 clones, almost 95% of them singletons. The material sequenced was peripheral blood, taken on day 0 of AZD1222 vaccination. The origin of the receptors is an adult in good health.

This chain connects TRBV6-5 to TRBJ2-5, with D unresolved. The germline V and J ends were trimmed by 2 bases and 3 bases, with 10 bases remaining between them. Germline CDR1 and CDR2: MNHEY and SVGAGI. The CDR3 sequence is 14 residues long. CDR3 loop: CASSYRGFEETQYF. CDR3 in DNA: TGTGCCAGCAGTTACCGCGGTTTTGAAGAGACCCAGTACTTC.

V is TRBV9 and J is TRBJ1-6; D unclear. V lost 0 bases to trimming and J lost 9 bases, with 10 bases between them. Germline loops: CDR1 SGDLS, CDR2 YYNGEE. The CDR3 sequence is 14 residues long. The CDR3 region is CASSVAWLASPLHF. DNA for the CDR3: TGTGCCAGCAGCGTAGCATGGTTGGCTTCACCCCTCCACTTT. The full variable domain, completed using reference TRBV9 and TRBJ1-6, is DSGVTQTPKHLITATGQRVTLRCSPRSGDLSVYWYQQSLDQGLQFLIQYYNGEERAKGNILERFSAQQFPDLHSELNLSSLELGDSALYFCASSVAWLASPLHFGNGTRLTVT.

The chain has TRBV6-2 or TRBV6-3 and TRBJ2-4; 9 nucleotides match TRBD1. J lost 6 bases, V lost 2 bases, and 5 bases had no gene match. Germline CDR1 reads MNHEY; CDR2 reads SVGEGT. This CDR3 is 15 amino acids long. The CDR3 here is CASSYTGTGPNIQYF. For the CDR3, the DNA is TGTGCCAGCAGTTACACCGGGACAGGGCCAAACATTCAGTACTTC.